These T cell receptor beta chains were read from a single sample in a study of blood T cells in healthy people across ages. TCRdb reprocessed the 5' RACE reads via MiXCR and lists one record per CDR3 protein. The table includes hundreds of thousands of distinct CDR3 sequences, about a third detected once. Material: blood. These receptors were obtained from a woman aged 80 or over in good health. Each CDR3 is given with its conserved first and last residue. The D gene is left open where the match is weak. A clone size is listed for some rows: how often the clone was seen (once, few, many), or a class if it is expanded.

v_call	j_call	d_call	clone_size	cdr3_nt	cdr3_aa
TRBV7-6	TRBJ2-1	.	many	TGTGCCAGCAGCAGCCGGGACTACAATGAGCAGTTCTTC	CASSSRDYNEQFF
TRBV15	TRBJ2-1	.	.	TGTGCCACCAGCAGAGATGGTGCGCGCGAACCGGGGGAGAATGAGCAGTTCTTC	CATSRDGAREPGENEQFF
TRBV20-1	TRBJ1-2	TRBD1	many	TGCAGTGCCAGAGGGGCGGCAGGGGGCAGCTATGGCTACACCTTC	CSARGAAGGSYGYTF
TRBV5-1	TRBJ2-4	.	once	TGCGCCAGCAGCTTGACTGGCAACAAAAACATTCAGTACTTC	CASSLTGNKNIQYF
TRBV6-2/TRBV6-3	TRBJ1-4	.	few	TGTGCCAGCAGCCTACGCCGGGAGGCTGCTGGGGAACTGTTTTTT	CASSLRREAAGELFF
TRBV2	TRBJ1-2	TRBD1	.	TGTGCCAGCAGTGAAGCGTGGACAGGACGGGGCTACACCTTC	CASSEAWTGRGYTF
TRBV9	TRBJ2-3	TRBD2	.	TGTGCCAGCAGCGCAGGAAGCGGGGGGGCCTCAGATACGCAGTATTTT	CASSAGSGGASDTQYF
TRBV6-1	TRBJ1-2	.	many	TGTGCCAGCAGTGAAACCCCCTTAATCGGCTACACCTTC	CASSETPLIGYTF
TRBV27	TRBJ2-2	.	.	TGTGCTAGCAGTTTGTTCAGAGCGAACACCGGGGAGCTGTTTTTT	CASSLFRANTGELFF
TRBV7-9	TRBJ1-2	.	once	TGTGCCAGCACCCCCGGTGGGCGAGGCTACACCTTC	CASTPGGRGYTF
TRBV4-1	TRBJ2-7	TRBD2	.	TGCGCCAGCAGCCAAGGGCCTAGCGGGAGGGCCGAGGGTGTCGAGCAGTACTTC	CASSQGPSGRAEGVEQYF
TRBV30	TRBJ2-1	TRBD2	few	TGTGCCGGACACCTGGGGCGGGGGTCCAATGAGCAGTTCTTC	CAGHLGRGSNEQFF
TRBV21-1	TRBJ2-7	.	many	TGTGCCAGCAGCAAATGGGGCGGTAGGGGAACTTCCTACGAGCAGTACTTC	CASSKWGGRGTSYEQYF
TRBV7-8	TRBJ2-5	.	.	TGTGCCAGCAGGGGAGGACGGGGTTATGTGGAGACCCAGTACTTC	CASRGGRGYVETQYF
TRBV11-2	TRBJ2-3	TRBD1	.	TGTGCCAGCAGCGTGGGACAGGGGGCGACAGATACGCAGTATTTT	CASSVGQGATDTQYF
TRBV20-1	TRBJ2-7	TRBD1	once	TGCAGTGCTAGGACGGGCCAGGGGGAACGGTACTTC	CSARTGQGERYF
TRBV7-8	TRBJ1-4	.	.	TGTGCCAGCAGCTTAGTAATGGGGCCCATGGGCGGAGTTAATGAAAAACTGTTTTTT	CASSLVMGPMGGVNEKLFF
TRBV20-1	TRBJ1-2	.	many	TGCAGTGCTCTACGGAAGAACTATGGCTACACCTTC	CSALRKNYGYTF
TRBV6-2/TRBV6-3	TRBJ1-1	TRBD1	many	TGTGCCAGCAGTCCGTGGACAGGTAACACTGAAGCTTTCTTT	CASSPWTGNTEAFF